A single sample is the source of the 6 T cell receptor beta chains below, sequenced in a study of PD-1 blockade in classical Hodgkin lymphoma. Time point reported: cycle 4 day 1 (C4D1), after five to seven weeks of nivolumab. All patients experienced relapse after autologous stem cell transplantation, and brentuximab vedotin exposure was variable. Repertoires were generated with immunoSEQ multiplex PCR, while TCRdb's copy carries only in-frame clones and drops some. This table has thousands of clones, over 80% appearing once. The sequenced sample was peripheral blood mononuclear cells (PBMCs), obtained before the fourth cycle of nivolumab. These receptors all stem from a human donor with classical Hodgkin lymphoma.

This clone is a singleton in its sample. J is TRBJ1-3 and V is TRBV9, with D perhaps TRBD1 (6 bases). This CDR3 comprises 15 residues. CDR1 and CDR2 from the germline V gene are SGDLS and YYNGEE. V lost 4 bases and J lost 9, with 20 bases in between. Written as DNA, the CDR3 is TGTGCCAGCAGCCCCCGACAGGACATCCTCCCCACCATATATTTT. Encoded protein: CASSPRQDILPTIYF.

The sample holds a few counts of this clone. The chain links TRBV4-3 to TRBJ2-1; 8 bases map to TRBD2. The CDR3 extends over 14 amino acids. The V gene's germline CDR1 is LGHNA and CDR2 YSLEER. The J segment lost 2 bases and the V segment lost 4 bases, leaving 1 base of the junction unmatched. The CDR3 DNA follows: TGCGCCAGCAGCCGCGGGGGGCCCTACAATGAGCAGTTCTTC. This translates into CASSRGGPYNEQFF.

This clone ranks as hyperexpanded. The chain is built from TRBV7-3 and TRBJ1-2; D possibly corresponds to TRBD1 (5 bases). The CDR3 has 15 residues. Germline V CDR1 and CDR2: SGHTA, FQGTGA. V was clipped by 1 base and J by 4 bases, with 13 bases between them. The CDR3 nucleotides read TGTGCCAGCAGCTTAAATGGGGCCCTGGCCTATGGCTACACCTTC. As protein: CASSLNGALAYGYTF.

The chain recombines TRBV28 with TRBJ2-7, with D hard to call. The ends were cut back, 6 bases at V and 2 bases at J, with 8 bases in the middle. The CDR3 spans 12 residues. Germline CDR1 reads MDHEN; CDR2 reads SYDVKM. The CDR3 bases are TGTGCCAGCAGAGACGGGCCCTACGAGCAGTACTTC. Translation gives CASRDGPYEQYF.

The chain joins TRBV4-3 to TRBJ2-6; TRBD2 is a possible D gene (6 bases). The germline V and J ends were trimmed by 5 bases and 11 bases, with 16 bases remaining between them. There are 14 residues in the CDR3. The germline V gene encodes CDR1 LGHNA and CDR2 YSLEER. For the CDR3, the DNA is TGCGCCAGCAGCGAAGGCGGGACGGACCACGTCCTGACTTTC. It is translated as CASSEGGTDHVLTF.

This sequence joins TRBV29-1 and TRBJ2-1; 9 nucleotides line up with TRBD2. CDR1 and CDR2 (germline): SQVTM, ANQGSEA. V dropped 7 bases and J dropped 7; count of bases not matched to a gene: 14. CDR3 length: 15 amino acids. Written as DNA, the CDR3 is TGCAGCGCCGACAGTGGTAGCGGGGGTGGGAATGAGCAGTTCTTC. Translating it yields CSADSGSGGGNEQFF.